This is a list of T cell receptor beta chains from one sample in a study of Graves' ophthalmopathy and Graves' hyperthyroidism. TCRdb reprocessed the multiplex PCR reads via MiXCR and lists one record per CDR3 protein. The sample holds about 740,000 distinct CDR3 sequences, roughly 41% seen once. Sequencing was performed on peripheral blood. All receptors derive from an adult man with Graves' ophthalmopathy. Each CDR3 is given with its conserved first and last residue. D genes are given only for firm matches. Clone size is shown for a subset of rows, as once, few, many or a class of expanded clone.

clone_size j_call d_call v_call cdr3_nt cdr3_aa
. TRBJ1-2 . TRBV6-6 TGTGCCAGCACTTTACTTAGGCGGAACTATGGCTACACCTTC CASTLLRRNYGYTF
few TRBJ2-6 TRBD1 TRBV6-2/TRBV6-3 TGTGCCAGCAGTTACTCGAGGGGACAGGGCTTTGGGGCCAACGTCCTGACTTTC CASSYSRGQGFGANVLTF
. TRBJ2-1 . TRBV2 TGTGCCAGCAGGGCAACGGAAGTCCAGTTCTTC CASRATEVQFF
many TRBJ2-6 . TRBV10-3 TGTGCCTCCCGACGTGGGGTTCTCTCTGGGGCCAACGTCCTGACTTTC CASRRGVLSGANVLTF
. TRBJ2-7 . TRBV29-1 . CSVEKFGPGTGGRNEQYF
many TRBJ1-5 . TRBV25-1 TGTGCCAGCAGTTGGGCAGGGGGCAATCAGCCCCAGCATTTT CASSWAGGNQPQHF
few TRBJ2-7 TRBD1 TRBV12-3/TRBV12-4 TGTGCCAGCAGACCCTCGGGACAGGGCACCTTCGAGCAGTACTTC CASRPSGQGTFEQYF
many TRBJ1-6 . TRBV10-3 TGTGCCATCGGACAGCTAAGCAGTTCACCCCTCCACTTT CAIGQLSSSPLHF
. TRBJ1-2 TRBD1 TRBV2 TGTGCCAGCAGCCAGACAGGGACAGTTCGGGGCTACACCTTC CASSQTGTVRGYTF
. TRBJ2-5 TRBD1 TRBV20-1 TGCAGTGCCTCTTCGGGACAGGGCCAAAAGACCCAGTACTTC CSASSGQGQKTQYF
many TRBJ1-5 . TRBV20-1 TGCAGTGTCTTAAGGGGGACGGTGAGCAATCAGCCCCAGCATTTT CSVLRGTVSNQPQHF
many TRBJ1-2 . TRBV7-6 TGTGCCAGCAGCTCGACTAACTATGGCTACACCTTC CASSSTNYGYTF
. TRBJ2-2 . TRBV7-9 TGTGCCAGCAGCCAAGACCCCGGCGGGGGCACTAACACCGGGGAGCTGTTTTTT CASSQDPGGGTNTGELFF
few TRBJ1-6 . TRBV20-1 TGCAGTGCTAGAGATTTCTACAGGGTTGGTCATTCACCCCTCCACTTT CSARDFYRVGHSPLHF
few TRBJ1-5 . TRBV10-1 TGCGCCAGCAGGGGGCCGGGGGATCGCAATCAGCCCCAGCATTTT CASRGPGDRNQPQHF
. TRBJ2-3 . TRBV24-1 TGTGCCACCAGTGAGTTGACTGACACAGATACGCAGTATTTT CATSELTDTDTQYF
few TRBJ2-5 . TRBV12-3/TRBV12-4 TGTGCCAGCAGTTTAGCGAGGGGGGCTTTCCCACAAGAGACCCAGTACTTC CASSLARGAFPQETQYF
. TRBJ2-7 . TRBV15 TGTGCCACCAGCAGTGAAGCGCCGGTCTACGAGCAGTACTTC CATSSEAPVYEQYF
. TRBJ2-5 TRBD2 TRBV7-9 TGTGCCAGCAGCCCGGGACTAGCGGGGCACCAAGGAATGACCCAGTACTTC CASSPGLAGHQGMTQYF
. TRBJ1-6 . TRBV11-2 TGTGCCAGCAGCTTAGATACGGGGGCTGGTAATTCACCCCTCCACTTT CASSLDTGAGNSPLHF
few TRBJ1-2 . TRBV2 TGTGCCAGCAGTGAATTTTTTAGGGATTTGCGGGGCTACACCTTC CASSEFFRDLRGYTF
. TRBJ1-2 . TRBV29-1 TGCAGCGTTGTGGAAGGGGGGGAGAATGGCTACACCTTC CSVVEGGENGYTF
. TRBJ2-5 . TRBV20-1 TGCAGTGCTATGATCAGCGGAGGGAAAGAGACCCAGTACTTC CSAMISGGKETQYF
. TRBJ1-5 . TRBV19 TGTGCCAGTAGTATCAGGGAGTACAATCAGCCCCAGCATTTT CASSIREYNQPQHF
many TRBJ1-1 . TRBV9 TGTGCCAGCAGCGTAGCTAAGGACACTGAAGCTTTCTTT CASSVAKDTEAFF
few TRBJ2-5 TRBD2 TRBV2 TGTGCCAGCAGTTTCCGATTAGCGGGAAAAGAGACCCAGTACTTC CASSFRLAGKETQYF
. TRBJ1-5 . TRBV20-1 TGCAGTGCGATACAGGTCAATAGCAATCAGCCCCAGCATTTT CSAIQVNSNQPQHF
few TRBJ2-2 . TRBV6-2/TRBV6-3 TGTGCCAGCACCCCGGGCGGCACCGGGGAGCTGTTTTTT CASTPGGTGELFF
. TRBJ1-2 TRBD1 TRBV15 TGTGCCACCAGCAGCTTAGACAGGGGGCTTAGGAGCTACACCTTC CATSSLDRGLRSYTF
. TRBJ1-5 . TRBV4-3 TGCGCCAGCAGCCCGATGGGCTATCAGCCCCAGCATTTT CASSPMGYQPQHF
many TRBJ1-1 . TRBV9 TGTGCCAGCAGCACCTCCCTTGGGAACACTGAAGCTTTCTTT CASSTSLGNTEAFF
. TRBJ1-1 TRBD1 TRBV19 TGTGCCAGTATTTCTGGGTTATCCAGGGGGCTCAGTGCGGACACTGAAGCTTTCTTT CASISGLSRGLSADTEAFF
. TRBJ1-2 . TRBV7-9 TGTGCCAGCAGTCTGACGGCAGGACCTAACTATGGCTACACCTTC CASSLTAGPNYGYTF
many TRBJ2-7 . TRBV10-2 TGCGCCAGCAGGATGGAATCCTACGAGCAGTACTTC CASRMESYEQYF
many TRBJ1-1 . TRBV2 TGTGCCAGCAGTGAATTAGGCGAAACTGAAGCTTTCTTT CASSELGETEAFF
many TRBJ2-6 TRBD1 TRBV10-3 TGTGCCATCAGTGAGTCGCGGGACAGGGCTGGGGCCAACGTCCTGACTTTC CAISESRDRAGANVLTF
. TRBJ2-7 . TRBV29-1 TGCAGCGTTCGGACGGGCTTTACCGGACTTCAGTACGAGCAGTACTTC CSVRTGFTGLQYEQYF
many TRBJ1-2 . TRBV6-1 TGTGCCAGCAGTGAAGGGACAGATAACTATGGCTACACCTTC CASSEGTDNYGYTF
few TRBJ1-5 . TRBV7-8 TGTGCCAGCAGCTTAAAGACCCGGGCGACGGGCAATCAGCCCCAGCATTTT CASSLKTRATGNQPQHF
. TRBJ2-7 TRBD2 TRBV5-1 TGCGCCAGCAGCTGGGTGGGCGGGAGTTTCGACGAGCAGTACTTC CASSWVGGSFDEQYF
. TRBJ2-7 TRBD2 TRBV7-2 TGTGCCAGCAGCTTAGGGCTCTCCGGGAGGGGGTACGAGCAGTACTTC CASSLGLSGRGYEQYF
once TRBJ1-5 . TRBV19 TGTGCCAGTAGTATGTTGGAATTTGCGGGCAATCAGCCCCAGCATTTT CASSMLEFAGNQPQHF
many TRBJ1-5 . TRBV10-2 TGCGCCAGCAGTGAGCTTGCTAAGGCTAATCAGCCCCAGCATTTT CASSELAKANQPQHF
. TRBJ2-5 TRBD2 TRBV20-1 TGCAGTGCGCCACCGGGACTAGCGGGAGGGCTCCAAGAGACCCAGTACTTC CSAPPGLAGGLQETQYF
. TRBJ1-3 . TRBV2 TGTGCCGCCTTACGGAGTTCTGGAAACACCATATATTTT CAALRSSGNTIYF
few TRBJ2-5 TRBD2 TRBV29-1 TGCAGTGCAATGGGAGGGGATACCCAGTACTTC CSAMGGDTQYF